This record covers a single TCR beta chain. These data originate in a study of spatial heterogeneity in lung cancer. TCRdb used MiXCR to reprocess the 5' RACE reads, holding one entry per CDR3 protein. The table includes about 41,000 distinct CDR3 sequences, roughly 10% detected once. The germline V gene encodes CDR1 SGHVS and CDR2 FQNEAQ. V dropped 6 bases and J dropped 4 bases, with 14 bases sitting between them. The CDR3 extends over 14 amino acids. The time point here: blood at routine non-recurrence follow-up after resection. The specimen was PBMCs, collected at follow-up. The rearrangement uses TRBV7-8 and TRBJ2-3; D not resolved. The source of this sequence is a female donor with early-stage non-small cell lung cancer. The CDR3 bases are TGTGCCAGCAGAAGAACTACAGCCTCAGATACGCAGTATTTT. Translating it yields CASRRTTASDTQYF.